Listed below are T cell receptor beta chains from one sample, sequenced in a study of PD-L1 blockade in urothelial cancer. The table came from immunoSEQ multiplex PCR; TCRdb's copy has only in-frame clones and leaves some out. Of tens of thousands of clones listed, under 95% are singletons. The sequenced sample was PBMCs, obtained around atezolizumab (anti-PD-L1) treatment. The receptor source for this set is a woman older than 75 with urothelial cancer. The CDR3 runs from the conserved cysteine through the conserved F or W. D genes are given only for firm matches. Expanded clones get a size class; other rows say once, few or many, or leave the size out.

j_call: TRBJ2-3
d_call: .
v_call: TRBV25-1
cdr3_length: 13
clone_size: .
cdr3_aa: CASNPGATDTQYF
cdr3_nt: TGTGCCAGCAACCCGGGAGCCACAGATACGCAGTATTTT

j_call: TRBJ1-5
d_call: TRBD1
v_call: TRBV2
cdr3_length: 17
clone_size: .
cdr3_aa: CASSTGTGVTLGQPQHF
cdr3_nt: TGTGCCAGCAGTACCGGGACAGGGGTCACCTTAGGGCAGCCCCAGCATTTT

j_call: TRBJ2-2
d_call: .
v_call: TRBV27
cdr3_length: 17
clone_size: few
cdr3_aa: CASSLVVPSLSTGELFF
cdr3_nt: TGTGCCAGCAGTTTAGTGGTGCCTAGCTTGAGCACCGGGGAGCTGTTTTTT

j_call: TRBJ2-1
d_call: TRBD2
v_call: TRBV7-9
cdr3_length: 15
clone_size: .
cdr3_aa: CASSLRGSGTVEQFF
cdr3_nt: TGTGCCAGCAGCTTACGCGGTAGCGGGACCGTTGAGCAGTTCTTC

j_call: TRBJ2-7
d_call: .
v_call: TRBV15
cdr3_length: 15
clone_size: once
cdr3_aa: CATSMISGGSYEQYF
cdr3_nt: TGTGCCACCAGCATGATATCCGGGGGATCCTACGAGCAGTACTTC

j_call: TRBJ2-4
d_call: TRBD1
v_call: TRBV6-1
cdr3_length: 15
clone_size: .
cdr3_aa: CASSTTRGLRNIQYF
cdr3_nt: TGTGCCAGCAGTACAACCAGGGGGCTTCGAAACATTCAGTACTTC

j_call: TRBJ2-7
d_call: .
v_call: TRBV19
cdr3_length: 16
clone_size: .
cdr3_aa: CASSTRPVGGTYEQYF
cdr3_nt: TGTGCCAGTAGTACCCGCCCGGTGGGAGGTACCTACGAGCAGTACTTC

j_call: TRBJ2-5
d_call: .
v_call: TRBV30
cdr3_length: 14
clone_size: .
cdr3_aa: CAWRKSGYQETQYF
cdr3_nt: TGTGCCTGGAGGAAGAGCGGGTACCAAGAGACCCAGTACTTC

j_call: TRBJ2-1
d_call: TRBD2
v_call: TRBV2
cdr3_length: 18
clone_size: .
cdr3_aa: CASSERLAGRSSYNEQFF
cdr3_nt: TGTGCCAGCAGTGAACGACTAGCGGGAAGGAGCTCCTACAATGAGCAGTTCTTC

j_call: TRBJ1-5
d_call: .
v_call: TRBV6-1
cdr3_length: 15
clone_size: .
cdr3_aa: CASSGRQGFNQPQHF
cdr3_nt: TGTGCCAGCAGTGGGCGTCAGGGCTTCAATCAGCCCCAGCATTTT

j_call: TRBJ2-1
d_call: .
v_call: TRBV5-5
cdr3_length: 17
clone_size: .
cdr3_aa: CASSKLAPTRSYNEQFF
cdr3_nt: TGTGCCAGCAGCAAACTTGCTCCGACACGCTCCTACAATGAGCAGTTCTTC

j_call: TRBJ2-2
d_call: .
v_call: TRBV2
cdr3_length: 13
clone_size: .
cdr3_aa: CASKGSGTGELFF
cdr3_nt: TGTGCCAGCAAGGGGTCGGGCACCGGGGAGCTGTTTTTT

j_call: TRBJ2-3
d_call: TRBD2
v_call: TRBV7-6
cdr3_length: 18
clone_size: .
cdr3_aa: CASSLAASGIRKTDTQYF
cdr3_nt: TGTGCCAGCAGCTTAGCGGCTAGCGGGATAAGGAAGACAGATACGCAGTATTTT

j_call: TRBJ2-5
d_call: TRBD2
v_call: TRBV30
cdr3_length: 13
clone_size: .
cdr3_aa: CAWGGLAGQTQYF
cdr3_nt: TGTGCCTGGGGGGGACTAGCGGGACAGACCCAGTACTTC

j_call: TRBJ1-4
d_call: TRBD1
v_call: TRBV7-8
cdr3_length: 15
clone_size: .
cdr3_aa: CASSWGQGQNEKLFF
cdr3_nt: TGTGCCAGCAGCTGGGGACAGGGGCAAAACGAAAAACTGTTTTTT

j_call: TRBJ1-1
d_call: .
v_call: TRBV5-1
cdr3_length: 14
clone_size: .
cdr3_aa: CASSLDGNPTEAFF
cdr3_nt: TGCGCCAGCAGCTTGGACGGGAATCCCACTGAAGCTTTCTTT

j_call: TRBJ1-3
d_call: TRBD1
v_call: TRBV6-5
cdr3_length: 14
clone_size: few
cdr3_aa: CASRPAGQGHTIYF
cdr3_nt: TGTGCCAGCAGGCCTGCGGGACAGGGTCACACCATATATTTT

j_call: TRBJ1-2
d_call: .
v_call: TRBV6-1
cdr3_length: 14
clone_size: .
cdr3_aa: CASSEMRGVDGYTF
cdr3_nt: TGTGCCAGCAGTGAGATGCGGGGGGTGGATGGCTACACCTTC

j_call: TRBJ2-2
d_call: TRBD1
v_call: TRBV28
cdr3_length: 16
clone_size: .
cdr3_aa: CASSSLPGQGAGELFF
cdr3_nt: TGTGCCAGCAGTTCACTTCCGGGACAGGGGGCCGGGGAGCTGTTTTTT

j_call: TRBJ1-3
d_call: .
v_call: TRBV5-1
cdr3_length: 16
clone_size: .
cdr3_aa: CASSLEGSGSGNTIYF
cdr3_nt: TGCGCCAGCAGCTTGGAGGGCTCAGGGTCTGGAAACACCATATATTTT

j_call: TRBJ2-1
d_call: TRBD2
v_call: TRBV6-6
cdr3_length: 16
clone_size: once
cdr3_aa: CASSSSSGRANNEQFF
cdr3_nt: TGTGCCAGCAGCTCCTCTAGCGGGAGGGCCAACAATGAGCAGTTCTTC

j_call: TRBJ2-1
d_call: .
v_call: TRBV5-1
cdr3_length: 12
clone_size: .
cdr3_aa: CASSTGKHEQFF
cdr3_nt: TGCGCCAGCAGCACAGGGAAGCATGAGCAGTTCTTC

j_call: TRBJ1-5
d_call: TRBD1
v_call: TRBV27
cdr3_length: 15
clone_size: .
cdr3_aa: CASSSEGAGGQPQHF
cdr3_nt: TGTGCCAGCAGTTCCGAAGGGGCAGGGGGGCAGCCCCAGCATTTT

j_call: TRBJ1-1
d_call: TRBD1
v_call: TRBV30
cdr3_length: 13
clone_size: .
cdr3_aa: CAWSRQGNTEAFF
cdr3_nt: TGTGCCTGGAGTCGACAGGGAAACACTGAAGCTTTCTTT

j_call: TRBJ1-5
d_call: .
v_call: TRBV19
cdr3_length: 15
clone_size: .
cdr3_aa: CASNFPQVNNQPQHF
cdr3_nt: TGTGCCAGTAACTTCCCACAGGTTAACAATCAGCCCCAGCATTTT

j_call: TRBJ2-1
d_call: TRBD2
v_call: TRBV2
cdr3_length: 14
clone_size: .
cdr3_aa: CASLGLAAYNEQFF
cdr3_nt: TGTGCCAGCTTGGGGCTAGCGGCCTACAATGAGCAGTTCTTC

j_call: TRBJ2-2
d_call: TRBD2
v_call: TRBV19
cdr3_length: 14
clone_size: .
cdr3_aa: CASSPGLAVGELFF
cdr3_nt: TGTGCCAGTAGTCCTGGACTAGCGGTCGGGGAGCTGTTTTTT

j_call: TRBJ1-1
d_call: .
v_call: TRBV28
cdr3_length: 12
clone_size: .
cdr3_aa: CASSSPRGQAFF
cdr3_nt: TGTGCCAGCAGTTCTCCCAGGGGCCAAGCTTTCTTT

j_call: TRBJ1-5
d_call: TRBD1
v_call: TRBV30
cdr3_length: 14
clone_size: .
cdr3_aa: CAWSSGQASQPQHF
cdr3_nt: TGTGCCTGGAGTTCCGGACAGGCCTCGCAGCCCCAGCATTTT

j_call: TRBJ1-1
d_call: TRBD1
v_call: TRBV7-9
cdr3_length: 15
clone_size: .
cdr3_aa: CASSVTTGLNTEAFF
cdr3_nt: TGTGCCAGCAGCGTTACGACAGGGTTGAACACTGAAGCTTTCTTT

j_call: TRBJ2-7
d_call: .
v_call: TRBV7-2
cdr3_length: 16
clone_size: .
cdr3_aa: CASSLAVARQPYEQYF
cdr3_nt: TGTGCCAGCAGCTTAGCGGTGGCCAGGCAGCCCTACGAGCAGTACTTC

j_call: TRBJ2-5
d_call: TRBD1
v_call: TRBV5-1
cdr3_length: 15
clone_size: .
cdr3_aa: CASSLDRVGQETQYF
cdr3_nt: TGCGCCAGCAGCTTAGACAGGGTTGGCCAAGAGACCCAGTACTTC

j_call: TRBJ2-1
d_call: TRBD2
v_call: TRBV5-4
cdr3_length: 14
clone_size: once
cdr3_aa: CASTRLAGGIEQFF
cdr3_nt: TGTGCCAGCACTAGACTAGCGGGAGGCATTGAGCAGTTCTTC

j_call: TRBJ2-1
d_call: TRBD2
v_call: TRBV11-2
cdr3_length: 15
clone_size: .
cdr3_aa: CASSSGLAGVNEQFF
cdr3_nt: TGTGCCAGCAGCTCAGGACTAGCGGGAGTGAATGAGCAGTTCTTC

j_call: TRBJ1-1
d_call: TRBD1
v_call: TRBV7-2
cdr3_length: 13
clone_size: .
cdr3_aa: CASRGQVNTEAFF
cdr3_nt: TGTGCCAGCAGGGGACAGGTGAACACTGAAGCTTTCTTT

j_call: TRBJ2-1
d_call: .
v_call: TRBV19
cdr3_length: 13
clone_size: .
cdr3_aa: CASSTGPYNEQFF
cdr3_nt: TGTGCCAGTAGTACGGGTCCCTACAATGAGCAGTTCTTC

j_call: TRBJ1-2
d_call: TRBD1
v_call: TRBV4-2
cdr3_length: 15
clone_size: .
cdr3_aa: CASSTPGQANYGYTF
cdr3_nt: TGTGCCAGCAGCACACCTGGACAGGCAAACTATGGCTACACCTTC